What follows is one T cell receptor beta chain and its context. Its antigen remains unknown. Measured with immunoSEQ multiplex PCR; TCRdb has only the in-frame clones, and not every one. In the table there are tens of thousands of clones, 80% of which are singletons. The sample is drawn from a study of T cells in localized non-small cell lung cancer. General study findings and limits: Density of T cells in blood, when higher, went with longer overall survival. Appearances in adjacent lung were noted for a median roughly 50 of the top 100 tumor clones. Sequencing, confined to only one tumor region, leaves heterogeneity possible. Adjacent uninvolved lung had the highest clonality, suggesting focused antigen responses.

The V end lost 0 bases, the J end lost 0 bases, and 10 bases lay between the germline ends. The germline V gene has CDR1 SGDLS and CDR2 YYNGEE. The CDR3 loop spans 17 amino acids. The chain uses TRBV9 and TRBJ2-6; perhaps D is TRBD1 or TRBD2 (5 bases each). The material was peripheral blood, obtained before any cancer treatment. The clonotype originates from a female donor older than 55 with stage I lung adenocarcinoma. CDR3 in DNA: TGTGCCAGCAGCGTAGGGGGCGGGTACTCTGGGGCCAACGTCCTGACTTTC. It codes for CASSVGGGYSGANVLTF.